This T cell receptor beta chain was identified in a study of identical twins (dated by TCRdb to the mid-2010s). For context, the study as a whole: TCR alpha and beta repertoires from monozygotic twins, unrelated adults of various ages and cord blood were deep-sequenced to test whether fetal clonotypes persist. To rule out contamination, replicate twin experiments were performed at different times with different library preparation protocols. General study outcomes and caveats: Abundant cord blood beta clonotypes had fewer insertions, young adult naive repertoires showed a similar but weaker trend, and memory repertoires showed no such trend. In monozygotic twins, out-of-frame TCR alpha sharing was systematically underestimated by recombination models, although the models agreed with sharing between unrelated individuals. In beta out-of-frame sequences, excess twin sharing was weaker, because having fewer shared sequences lowered the signal-to-noise ratio. Because the same donors could not be followed over many years, the conclusions depended on cross-sectional statistical analysis. Out-of-frame TCR alpha sequences shared between twins showed an excess of low generation-probability sequences compared with coincidental sharing between unrelated individuals. Invariant T cells such as MAIT and iNKT could partly confound zero-insertion analyses, though diverse VJ usage argued against this for most clonotypes.

CDR1 MNHEY and CDR2 SVGAGI are derived from the germline V gene. The CDR3 measures 15 amino acids from cysteine to phenylalanine. Only the CDR3 part of the read is kept: 45 bases, read in frame from the first base. Relative to germline, V is missing 1 base and J is missing 5 bases, with 6 bases of the junction outside any gene match. This clonotype has only a few counts. Its recognized antigen is unknown. Base qualities are not provided; no much larger clone lies one nucleotide away. Preparation of the library involved 5' RACE. The listed sequencing device is Illumina HiSeq 2000. A universal primer binding site was introduced by template switching, and a unique molecular identifier was present in the final cDNA, enabling accurate counting of TCR cDNA molecules. Specific primers in the conserved constant-segment region were used to synthesize first-strand cDNA for the TCR alpha and beta chains. To control for contamination, every cDNA library carried two barcodes: a SMART-Mk sample barcode plus Illumina barcodes. Two successive PCR steps introduced TruSeq adapter sequences along with Illumina sample barcodes. The Illumina HiSeq platform was used with custom primers to sequence TCR alpha and beta cDNA libraries. On the study's bioinformatics: MiGEC processed the raw reads to extract unique molecular identifiers, while MiXCR was used to determine the CDR3 positions. For each individual, recombination models were inferred using an EM algorithm with the repgenHMM and IGoR tools. The analysis of shared clonotypes was done with the tcR package in R, with sharing normalized by the product of cloneset sizes. Out-of-frame nonproductive sequences were analyzed to study raw recombination free of thymic and clonal selection effects. The public reads were quality trimmed at Q25 with fastp and then assembled into clones with MiXCR by TCRdb, keeping productive beta chains. Each record represents a unique CDR3 protein, reported with the most common genes and DNA among its rows. The V and J calls and clone size come from TCRdb's table, not from the authors' own analysis. This sample is represented by fewer than 650,000 distinct CDR3 sequences; roughly 9.9% of them were singletons. The ten most abundant clones make up roughly 3% of the sample.

Every donor was a healthy Caucasian. Three pairs of female monozygotic twins, all aged about 18 to 30 years, made up the twin cohort. Peripheral blood mononuclear cells were used as the source from which RNA for TCR libraries was isolated. The same sample was also used in a study of yellow fever vaccine responses in identical twins. As the second paper documents: According to the authors, in identical twins the way T cells responded to vaccination appeared partly convergent and partly personalized. Focusing on identical twins, the study followed the T cell clones that responded to the vaccine, and did so with precision.

The rearranged chain carries TRBV6-5 and TRBJ2-7, and 9 bases in between align with TRBD2. The specimen was PBMCs. This receptor was taken from a woman aged 18-29 years in good health. This receptor has the CDR3 CASSYLLSGGHEQYF. The nucleotide sequence is TGTGCCAGCAGTTACTTGCTTAGCGGGGGCCACGAGCAGTACTTC.